These 24 T cell receptor beta chains were all obtained from the same sample, sequenced in a study of beta chain features in type 1 diabetes. TCRB transcripts that were expressed got sequenced, as all of the isolated RNA had been reverse transcribed. Assay: immunoSEQ multiplex PCR; the TCRdb copy retains only in-frame clones and omits some. The table shows roughly 610,000 clones, with about a sixth occurring only once. Sequencing was done on a sample of naive CD4+ T cells from blood. These receptors were taken from a man between 18 and 29 years old in good health.

The chain joins TRBV11-2 to TRBJ2-3; tentative D call: TRBD1 (6 bases). Deletions cut 6 bases from V and 1 base from J, with 11 bases between. CDR3 length: 14 amino acids. The germline CDR1 and CDR2 sequences are SGHAT and FQNNGV. The DNA of the CDR3 is TGTGCCAGCAGTCAGGGGATTGGCACAGATACGCAGTATTTT. Translating it yields CASSQGIGTDTQYF.

This clone has a handful of counts. The rearrangement uses TRBV10-3 and TRBJ1-1, with D tentatively TRBD1 (5 bases). Germline values: CDR1 ENHRY, CDR2 SYGVKD. The CDR3 is 13 amino acids. The V end lost 0 bases, the J end lost 11 bases, and 13 bases lay between the germline ends. The CDR3 region has the DNA TGTGCCATCAGTGAGTCGTTCGGGGCGGGTGCTTTCTTT. This translates into CAISESFGAGAFF.

There are a few counts of this clone. The chain links TRBV9 to TRBJ2-5, with a tentative D call TRBD2 (6 bases). CDR3 length equals 14 residues. The germline gives CDR1 SGDLS, CDR2 YYNGEE. V lost 3 bases to trimming and J lost 2 bases, with 11 bases between them. The CDR3 coding sequence is TGTGCCAGCAGCGGGGGAGCGGGTCAAGAGACCCAGTACTTC. This sequence encodes CASSGGAGQETQYF.

The V call is TRBV21-1, the J call TRBJ1-2; no DNA check was done on the table's D call, TRBD1. TRBV21-1 is given as a pseudogene. CDR3 length equals 16 residues. The CDR3 region has the DNA TGTGCCAGCAGCAATGACGGGACAGGGATTTGTTCCGGCTACACCTTC. It is translated as CASSNDGTGICSGYTF.

V is TRBV7-2 and J is TRBJ1-5; unclear D gene. Per germline, CDR1 SGHTA and CDR2 FQGNSA. The length of the CDR3 is 14 residues. V was shortened by 3 bases and J by 7 bases, with 13 bases between the two germline ends. The CDR3: CASSFGPGGQPQHF. In DNA, the CDR3 is TGTGCCAGCAGCTTTGGGCCTGGTGGCCAGCCCCAGCATTTT. The full variable domain, in which reference TRBV7-2 and TRBJ1-5 provide the parts outside the CDR3, is GAGVSQSPSNKVTEKGKDVELRCDPISGHTALYWYRQSLGQGLEFLIYFQGNSAPDKSGLPSDRFSAERTGGSVSTLTIQRTQQEDSAVYLCASSFGPGGQPQHFGDGTRLSIL.

J is TRBJ2-4 and V is TRBV19; 7 bases match TRBD1. Trimming cost V 5 bases and J 8 bases; bases outside gene matches: 9. The CDR3 is 14 amino acids. CDR1 and CDR2 (germline): LNHDA, SQIVND (reference sequence). CDR3 protein: CASSDDRVGDIQYF. CDR3 sequence (DNA): TGTGCCAGTAGTGATGACAGGGTTGGGGACATTCAGTACTTC.

V and J are TRBV10-3 and TRBJ2-7; D not certain. The CDR3 totals 15 residues. The V and J ends lost 3 bases and 3 bases respectively, with 15 bases between them. In germline, CDR1 is ENHRY, CDR2 SYGVKD. CDR3 in amino acids: CAISDPRRLIYEQYF. CDR3 DNA sequence: TGTGCCATCAGTGACCCAAGGCGGTTGATCTACGAGCAGTACTTC.

The table lists this clone with a few counts. V usage is TRBV7-2 and J usage is TRBJ2-3; 11 bases are shared with TRBD1. CDR3 length: 14 residues. V gave up 10 bases and J gave up 5 bases; unmatched junction bases: 8. The V gene's germline CDR1 is SGHTA and CDR2 FQGNSA. The CDR3 DNA is TGTGCCACCTCAGGACAGGGGGCAAAAGATACGCAGTATTTT. Its translation is CATSGQGAKDTQYF.

This clone was seen only a few times. The chain couples TRBV28 to TRBJ1-2; no clear D. The CDR3 is 14 residues long. Germline V lookup: CDR1 MDHEN, CDR2 SYDVKM. The V end lost 3 bases, the J end lost 2 bases, and 10 bases lay between the germline ends. The CDR3 protein is CASSFRGGNYGYTF. The DNA for the CDR3 is TGTGCCAGCAGTTTCCGCGGTGGCAACTATGGCTACACCTTC.

CDR3 loop: CASSPDRDREKLFF. In DNA, the CDR3 is TGTGCCAGCAGCCCGGACAGGGACCGCGAAAAACTGTTTTTT. The rearrangement joins TRBV4-2 to TRBJ1-4, with 8 bases that match TRBD1. The CDR3 has 14 amino acids. The J segment lost 8 bases and the V segment lost 4 bases, leaving 6 bases of the junction unmatched. Per germline, CDR1 LGHNA and CDR2 YNFKEQ.

This clone appeared a few times. This chain links TRBV7-2 with TRBJ2-7; D is perhaps TRBD1 or TRBD2 (5 bases each). The CDR3 extends over 17 amino acids. V lost 5 bases, J lost 7 bases, and 27 bases lay in between. CDR1 SGHTA and CDR2 FQGNSA come from the germline V gene. The CDR3 DNA reads TGTGCCAGCAGCATCCGATTGAGGACACGGGGATATCGGGAGCAGTACTTC. This codes for CASSIRLRTRGYREQYF.

This clone turned up a few times. The chain employs TRBV13 and TRBJ2-3; D may match TRBD1 or TRBD2 (5 bases each). The V and J ends lost 0 bases and 2 bases respectively, with 9 bases between them. The germline CDR1 and CDR2 sequences are PRHDT and FYEKMQ (reference sequence). This CDR3 is 15 amino acids long. This CDR3 reads CASSLGGTPTDTQYF. Here the CDR3 DNA reads TGTGCCAGCAGCTTAGGAGGGACCCCCACAGATACGCAGTATTTT.

This clone turned up a few times. V gene TRBV29-1 combines with J gene TRBJ2-3; a weak D match, TRBD1 (6 bases). Trimming removed 2 bases at V and 2 bases at J, with 11 bases between. This CDR3 spans 14 amino acids. Germline loops: CDR1 SQVTM, CDR2 ANQGSEA. The CDR3 reads CSVERGSYTDTQYF. The CDR3 DNA sequence: TGCAGCGTTGAAAGGGGGTCTTACACAGATACGCAGTATTTT.

The rearrangement joins TRBV4-3 to TRBJ2-6; no definite D call. Trimming took 5 bases from V and 1 from J, leaving 9 bases between them. Per the germline V gene, CDR1 is LGHNA and CDR2 is YSLEER. CDR3 length: 15 residues. This chain's CDR3 is CASSYESSGANVLTF. The CDR3 region has the DNA TGCGCCAGCAGCTATGAGTCATCTGGGGCCAACGTCCTGACTTTC.

The J gene is TRBJ1-3, the V gene TRBV21-1. TRBV21-1 corresponds to a pseudogene. CDR3 size: 16 residues. As DNA, the CDR3 is TGTGCCAGCAGCCCCCTCTTCGGGGAATCTGGACACACCATATATTTT. Amino acids: CASSPLFGESGHTIYF.

This clone has more than one count but fewer than ten. The gene calls are TRBV5-7 and TRBJ2-1; 15 bases agree with TRBD2. TRBV5-7 is noted as an ORF with a role that remains uncertain. V lost 4 bases and J lost 6; bases outside the gene matches: 5. CDR3 length: 16 amino acids. The CDR3 DNA is TGTGCCAGCAGCGAGGGACTAGCGGGAGGAGGCAATGAGCAGTTCTTC. Translating it yields CASSEGLAGGGNEQFF.

This clone was seen only a few times. This chain links TRBV28 with TRBJ1-3; 8 bases agree with TRBD1. The CDR3 length is 16 residues. Germline CDR1 is MDHEN and CDR2 is SYDVKM. With 6 bases clipped from V and 2 bases from J, the junction kept 9 bases outside the gene matches. The CDR3 nucleotides read TGTGCCAGCAGCGGAGGACAGGGCCGCACTGGAAACACCATATATTTT. Amino acids: CASSGGQGRTGNTIYF.

The chain couples TRBV27 to TRBJ2-1; weak D call: TRBD1 (5 bases). Germline V gene lookup returns CDR1 MNHEY and CDR2 SMNVEV (reference sequence). V shed 0 bases and J shed 3 bases, with 18 bases lying between them. The CDR3 is 18 residues long. CDR3 coding DNA: TGTGCCAGCAGTTTATCATACCCCCAGGGAACCTTCTACAATGAGCAGTTCTTC. Its translation: CASSLSYPQGTFYNEQFF.

This clone was counted only a few times. V and J are TRBV7-6 and TRBJ2-3; TRBD2 is a possible D gene (6 bases). Germline V gene lookup returns CDR1 SGHVS and CDR2 FNYEAQ. With 1 base removed from V and 9 bases from J, the gap between germline ends came to 14 bases. This CDR3 region has 14 residues. The DNA for the CDR3 is TGTGCCAGCAGCTTAGATTTCCTAGCGAAGACGCAGTATTTT. Its translation is CASSLDFLAKTQYF.

This clone was counted a few times. The chain recombines TRBV7-3 with TRBJ2-2; D is possibly TRBD2 (5 bases). CDR1 and CDR2 (germline): SGHTA, FQGTGA. V lost 2 bases to trimming and J lost 4 bases, with 8 bases between them. This CDR3 spans 14 amino acids. Written as DNA, the CDR3 is TGTGCCAGCAGCTTAGCGGGCACCACCGGGGAGCTGTTTTTT. This codes for CASSLAGTTGELFF.

This chain connects TRBV4-2 to TRBJ2-5, with TRBD2 matching 10 bases. The J segment lost 1 base and the V segment lost 1 base, leaving 9 bases of the junction unmatched. The CDR3 has 18 amino acids. Germline CDR1 is LGHNA and CDR2 is YNFKEQ. The CDR3 DNA sequence: TGTGCCAGCAGCCAAGCAGGCCGGACTAGCGGAGGCCAAGAGACCCAGTACTTC. Its protein is CASSQAGRTSGGQETQYF.

This clone was observed a few times. The chain links TRBV7-9 to TRBJ1-2; perhaps TRBD1 as D (6 bases). V dropped 3 bases and J dropped 8 bases, with 19 bases sitting between them. There are 15 residues in the CDR3. The germline CDR1 and CDR2 sequences are SEHNR and FQNEAQ (reference sequence). CDR3 in amino acids: CASSFQPGALNGYTF. CDR3 bases: TGTGCCAGCAGCTTTCAGCCGGGGGCCCTTAACGGCTACACCTTC.

This clone was detected a few times. This chain links TRBV7-3 with TRBJ1-2; a weak D match, TRBD1 (6 bases). This CDR3 contains 15 residues. V was clipped by 4 bases and J by 6 bases, with 18 bases between them. The germline V gene encodes CDR1 SGHTA and CDR2 FQGTGA. The CDR3 protein is CASSSTGSGSDGYTF. In nucleotides, the CDR3 is TGTGCCAGCAGCTCCACAGGGTCGGGATCGGATGGCTACACCTTC.

Only a few counts were recorded for this clone. The chain employs TRBV9 and TRBJ2-1, with 10 bases aligning to TRBD2. The CDR3 runs 15 residues. The V gene's germline CDR1 is SGDLS and CDR2 YYNGEE. V lost 3 bases to trimming and J lost 7 bases; unmatched junction nucleotides: 7. This chain's CDR3 is CASSAGLAMGNEQFF. The CDR3 nucleotides are TGTGCCAGCAGCGCGGGACTAGCGATGGGGAATGAGCAGTTCTTC.